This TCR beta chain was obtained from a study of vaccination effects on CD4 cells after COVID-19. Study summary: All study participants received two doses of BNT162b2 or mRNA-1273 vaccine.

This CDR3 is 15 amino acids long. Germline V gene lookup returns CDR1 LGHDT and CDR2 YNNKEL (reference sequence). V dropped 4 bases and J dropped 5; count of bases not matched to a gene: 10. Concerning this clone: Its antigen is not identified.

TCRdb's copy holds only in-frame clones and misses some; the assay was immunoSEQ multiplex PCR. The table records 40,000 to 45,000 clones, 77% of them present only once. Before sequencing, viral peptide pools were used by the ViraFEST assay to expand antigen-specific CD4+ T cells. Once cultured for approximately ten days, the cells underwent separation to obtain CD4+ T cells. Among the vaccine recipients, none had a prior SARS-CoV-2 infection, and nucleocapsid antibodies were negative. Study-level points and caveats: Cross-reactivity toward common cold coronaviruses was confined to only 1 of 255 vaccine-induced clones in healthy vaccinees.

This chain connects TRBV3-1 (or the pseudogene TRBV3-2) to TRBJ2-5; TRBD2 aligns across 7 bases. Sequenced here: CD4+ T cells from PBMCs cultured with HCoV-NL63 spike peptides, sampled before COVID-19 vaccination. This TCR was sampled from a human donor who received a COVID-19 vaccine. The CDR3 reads CASSPSAGPRETQYF. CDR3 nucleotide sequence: TGTGCCAGCAGCCCCTCAGCGGGGCCGCGGGAGACCCAGTACTTC.